The TCR beta chain described here comes from a study of blood T cell repertoires in COVID-19 (dated by TCRdb to 2018 to 2021). Turning to the overall study: The collaborator samples originated in the United States, Italy and Spain and spanned the acute and convalescent phases of COVID-19. The prospective study material was composed of cDNA or gDNA derived from T cells, B-cell-depleted T cells, or PBMCs. Subjects who had been exposed to COVID-19, were actively infected with it, or had recovered from it provided the deeply sampled blood TCRbeta repertoires that made up the dataset. The repertoires were made available in a free public database intended to serve as a resource for research on the immune response to SARS-CoV-2. Samples came from the ongoing ImmuneRACE study (first 160 participants) plus 1,254 subjects from 6 global collaborators. The sample metadata nearly always contained a de-identified subject ID, COVID-19 status, age in years and sex. Where available, HLA class I and class II types were taken from metadata supplied by the sample provider and were not determined by assay-based typing. Points the paper makes about the study in general: How much clinical and demographic metadata was included differed by source and by participant, and the metadata was provided uncurated.

The collaborating institutions used their own protocols to collect whole blood in K2EDTA tubes. For TCRbeta analysis, collaborator samples were shipped as frozen whole blood, as isolated PBMCs, or as DNA extracted from either sample type. TCRbeta CDR3 regions were amplified from genomic DNA by means of the immunoSEQ Assay, a bias-controlled multiplex PCR. The authors' analysis ran thus. Nucleated cell counts per sample were estimated from amplification of reference gene primers within the assay. Sequence reads were collapsed and filtered to measure the absolute abundance of every unique TCRbeta CDR3 rearrangement. For each sample, productive Simpson clonality was calculated by taking the square root of Simpson's diversity index across productive rearrangements. TCRdb limited this immuneACCESS table to in-frame rearrangements with V and J called. A share of clones is missing; checked studies link under half to unresolved V genes, and the rest is unexplained. Clone size and V and J calls were adopted from that table, with D and trimming inferred from the DNA. The sample profile shows about 70,000 clones; around 81% of them were found once. Approximately 22% of the sample rests with the top ten.

Per the germline V gene (reference sequence), WNHNN is the CDR1 and SYGVQD is the CDR2. The CDR3 contains 14 residues, cysteine and phenylalanine counted. Of the read, only the CDR3 DNA is kept; its 42 bases are in frame from base 1. V loses 4 bases, J loses 2 bases, and the germline ends lie 12 bases apart. This clone was seen a few times. The antigen it recognizes is unknown. The sample holds no much larger clone one base away, and base qualities are not on file. Sequencing input: peripheral blood. The receptor's source is a woman between 65 and 79 years old with acute or convalescent COVID-19. The V and J segments used are TRBV10-1 and TRBJ2-7; a tentative D match to TRBD2 spans 5 bases. This receptor carries the CDR3 CASSGRTAPYEQYF. The DNA sequence is as follows: TGCGCCAGCAGTGGGAGGACTGCCCCCTACGAGCAGTACTTC.